The clone carrying this TCR beta chain was counted many times. TCRdb called the PCR reads again in MiXCR, with one record for every CDR3 protein. The profile covers about 640,000 distinct CDR3 sequences, with just under 20% appearing a single time and under 0.95% taken by the ten largest. Naive CD8 T cells, phenotype CD8+CD4-CCR7+CD45RA+, were sorted. This sample was taken from a study of molecular identifiers for immune sequencing clone quantification. Study summary: Replicate experiments took RNA from 20,000 or 100,000 naive CD8 cells, divided it five ways and sequenced four.

The CDR3 spans 14 residues. Trimming pared 6 bases from V and 3 bases from J, leaving 16 bases between. The germline V gene has CDR1 SGHTS and CDR2 YDEGEE. This sequence originates from a human donor in good health. Some libraries in this study had Jurkat cell RNA spiked in. Sequencing was performed on naive CD8+ T cells from blood, with Jurkat cell RNA spiked in. Subset described: FACS-sorted CD8+CD4-CCR7+CD45RA+ naive T cells. This chain links TRBV5-8 with TRBJ2-7; tentative D call: TRBD1 (5 bases). The CDR3 region is CASTVAGIVYEQYF. CDR3 coding DNA: TGTGCCAGCACCGTCGCAGGGATCGTCTACGAGCAGTACTTC.